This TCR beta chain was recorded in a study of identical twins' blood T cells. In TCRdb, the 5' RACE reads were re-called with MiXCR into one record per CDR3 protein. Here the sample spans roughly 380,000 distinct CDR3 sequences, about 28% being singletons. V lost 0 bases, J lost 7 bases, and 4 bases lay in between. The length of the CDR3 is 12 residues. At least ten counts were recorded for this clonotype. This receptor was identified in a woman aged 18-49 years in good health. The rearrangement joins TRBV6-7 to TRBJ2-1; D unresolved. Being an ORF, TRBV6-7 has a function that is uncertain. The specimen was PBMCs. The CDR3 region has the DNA TGTGCCAGCAGTTACTCCAGGAATGAGCAGTTCTTC. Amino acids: CASSYSRNEQFF.